Sequencing of this T cell receptor beta chain was carried out in a study of PD-L1 blockade in urothelial cancer. About the study: Twenty-five of the 29 patients were men with bladder-origin urothelial cancer.

V lost 0 bases and J 3 bases, leaving 9 bases between the germline ends. Germline V CDR1 and CDR2: SGHRS, YFSETQ. This CDR3 has 14 residues. Indicated time point: pretreatment peripheral blood. Between 1 and 8 samples, pretreatment and on-treatment, were given by each patient. Overall study results and limits: In blood at 3 weeks, tumor-associated clones expanded more among patients with durable benefit.

The assay was immunoSEQ multiplex PCR, and TCRdb's table has in-frame clones only and misses some. This repertoire shows 50,000 or so clones, approximately 86% found once; its top ten account for over 20%. Concerning this clone: Its antigen remains unidentified.

The TCR was taken from a man between 60 and 70 years old with urothelial cancer. The chain links TRBV5-1 to TRBJ1-1; D gene unclear. This specimen consisted of PBMCs, obtained around atezolizumab (anti-PD-L1) treatment. The CDR3 here is CASSLGQSYTEAFF. CDR3 DNA: TGCGCCAGCAGCTTGGGGCAGTCTTACACTGAAGCTTTCTTT.